Following are 22 T cell receptor beta chains from one sample sequenced in a study of regulatory T cells in long-lasting Graves disease. In building TCR beta libraries, iRepertoire HTBI primers were used together with Arm-PCR of CDR3 regions. TCRdb processed the multiplex PCR reads anew with MiXCR; each CDR3 protein has one entry. The sample has some 250,000 distinct CDR3 sequences; roughly 18% are singletons. Noted time point: newly diagnosed GD, antithyroid drugs for less than 3 months. The authors made the TCR library using RNA they extracted from PBMCs. The sample was also linked to a second study, of T cells in Graves' hyperthyroidism and ophthalmopathy.

Sequencing was performed on peripheral blood mononuclear cells (PBMCs), taken at new diagnosis, from a patient treated with antithyroid drugs. These receptors originate from a woman aged 30 to 39 with Graves disease.

This clonotype was seen ten or more times. This rearrangement joins TRBV18 to TRBJ1-3; the D gene is possibly TRBD1 (5 bases). V lost 8 bases and J lost 2, with 13 bases in between. CDR1 and CDR2 (germline): KGHSH, LQKENI. The CDR3 has 14 residues. For the CDR3, the DNA is TGTGCCAGCAGCCCCCGGGGCCCTGGAAACACCATATATTTT. It yields the protein CASSPRGPGNTIYF.

The V call is TRBV9, the J call TRBJ2-6, with D possibly matching TRBD2 (6 bases). This CDR3 has 17 residues. CDR1 is SGDLS and CDR2 is YYNGEE in the germline V gene. V shed 0 bases and J shed 6 bases, with 16 bases lying between them. The CDR3 nucleotides read TGTGCCAGCAGCGTAGCTGAAAGGGGAGGTTCGGCCAACGTCCTGACTTTC. Translated, it gives CASSVAERGGSANVLTF.

The chain recombines TRBV6-2 or TRBV6-3 with TRBJ2-2, with 9 bases aligning to TRBD2. The CDR3 consists of 15 residues. The V gene end was trimmed by 6 bases and the J gene end by 4 bases; junction bases not matched to a gene: 6. The V gene's germline CDR1 is MNHEY and CDR2 SVGEGT. The CDR3 bases are TGTGCCAGCAGGACTAGCGGCTCGGGCACCGGGGAGCTGTTTTTT. Amino acids: CASRTSGSGTGELFF.

Regarding this clonotype: The junction and the germline gene differ at one end; a read error may be behind it. The chain uses TRBV10-2 and TRBJ2-3; D possibly corresponds to TRBD1 (5 bases). The CDR3 is 13 amino acids. CDR1 is WSHSY and CDR2 is SAAADI in the germline V gene. The CDR3 loop is CASSVETEDTRYF. As DNA, the CDR3 is TGCGCCAGCAGTGTAGAGACAGAAGATACGCGGTATTTT.

This clonotype was recorded many times. V usage is TRBV4-2 and J usage is TRBJ1-1, with D unclear. V was trimmed by 0 bases and J by 5 bases, leaving 10 bases between them. The germline V gene has CDR1 LGHNA and CDR2 YNFKEQ. The CDR3 has 14 amino acids. CDR3 protein: CASSQDPGVTEAFF. Here the CDR3 DNA reads TGTGCCAGCAGCCAAGATCCCGGGGTAACTGAAGCTTTCTTT.

This clonotype has a count of ten or more. This chain connects TRBV18 to TRBJ1-3; D is unclear. The CDR3 covers 12 residues. Germline V CDR1 and CDR2: KGHSH, LQKENI. V lost 8 bases and J 3 bases, leaving 8 bases between the germline ends. The CDR3 DNA is TGTGCCAGCAGCTCCGTTGGAAACACCATATATTTT. It translates to CASSSVGNTIYF.

To note about this clonotype: A read error is likely here: a far larger clone is one base away. The chain uses TRBV2 and TRBJ1-1, with unresolved D. The CDR3 sequence is 13 residues long. Germline CDR1 reads SNHLY; CDR2 reads FYNNEI. The V end was cut by 6 bases, the J end by 4 bases, with 12 bases between. The CDR3 sequence is CASRGRVGTEAFF. The CDR3 coding sequence is TGTGCCAGCAGAGGACGGGTGGGCACTGAAGCTTTCTTT.

The CDR3 loop is CASSIRPEGGTGELFF. CDR3 DNA sequence: TGTGCCAGTAGTATCCGGCCGGAGGGAGGTACCGGGGAGCTGTTTTTT. This rearrangement joins TRBV19 to TRBJ2-2; D may be TRBD2 (6 bases). This CDR3 region has 16 residues. V dropped 3 bases and J dropped 5 bases, with 16 bases sitting between them. Germline CDR1 LNHDA, CDR2 SQIVND (reference sequence).

This clonotype occurred many times. The rearrangement links TRBV7-2 to TRBJ1-2; perhaps TRBD1 as D (6 bases). This CDR3 comprises 19 residues. Germline V gives CDR1 SGHTA, CDR2 FQGNSA. V was shortened by 1 base and J by 3 bases, with 24 bases between the two germline ends. In DNA form, the CDR3 reads TGTGCCAGCAGCTTAGAAGGGGGGAATTTAAGGGAGGGGTACTATGGCTACACCTTC. Its translation is CASSLEGGNLREGYYGYTF.

This clonotype was seen a few times. The chain joins TRBV27 to TRBJ2-1; D gene ambiguous. The V and J ends lost 5 bases and 0 bases respectively, with 8 bases between them. Germline V CDR1 and CDR2: MNHEY, SMNVEV (reference sequence). The CDR3 is 14 amino acids. CDR3 nucleotides: TGTGCCAGCAGTCTAGATAACTCCTACAATGAGCAGTTCTTC. It codes for CASSLDNSYNEQFF.

This clonotype was found a few times. This chain connects TRBV19 to TRBJ1-2; D is undetermined. The germline V gene has CDR1 LNHDA and CDR2 SQIVND (reference sequence). V dropped 11 bases and J dropped 5 bases, with 21 bases sitting between them. The length of the CDR3 is 14 residues. CDR3 in amino acids: CASSPGGLEYGYTF. For the CDR3, the DNA is TGTGCCTCCTCTCCGGGAGGGCTAGAGTATGGCTACACCTTC.

The V and J genes are TRBV28 and TRBJ2-3; 8 nucleotides match TRBD2. The CDR3 covers 16 residues. After removal of 3 bases from V and 0 bases from J, the junction contained 5 bases not matched to a gene. Looked up from germline, CDR1 is MDHEN and CDR2 is SYDVKM. The CDR3 coding sequence is TGTGCCAGCAGTTTTAGGGGACTAGGGAGCACAGATACGCAGTATTTT. Translating gives CASSFRGLGSTDTQYF.

The table lists this clonotype with many counts. The rearrangement joins TRBV29-1 to TRBJ1-1; TRBD1 matches at 7 bases. The CDR3 sequence is 13 residues long. V lost 6 bases to trimming and J lost 0 bases; unmatched junction nucleotides: 4. In germline, CDR1 is SQVTM, CDR2 ANQGSEA. The CDR3 DNA is TGCAGCGTACAGGGGACCTTGAACACTGAAGCTTTCTTT. This translates into CSVQGTLNTEAFF.

There are many counts of this clonotype. V is TRBV2 and J is TRBJ2-3, with D tentatively TRBD1 or TRBD2 (6 bases each). Germline V lookup: CDR1 SNHLY, CDR2 FYNNEI. This CDR3 spans 16 amino acids. V was pared by 8 bases and J by 2 bases, with 20 bases between. The CDR3 region is CASGGSGGPSTDTQYF. The DNA of the CDR3 is TGTGCCAGCGGGGGATCCGGGGGCCCTTCCACAGATACGCAGTATTTT.

There are a few counts of this clonotype. The chain employs TRBV20-1 and TRBJ2-4; D not certain. Germline V gene sequence: CDR1 DFQATT, CDR2 SNEGSKA (reference sequence). The V gene lost 3 bases and the J gene lost 2 bases, with 14 bases spanning the gap. The CDR3 consists of 15 residues. This chain's CDR3 is CSARNPQATKNIQYF. The DNA for the CDR3 is TGCAGTGCTAGGAATCCCCAGGCTACCAAAAACATTCAGTACTTC.

This clonotype was recorded at least ten times. This CDR3 reads CASSPMGLQPQHF. In nucleotides, the CDR3 is TGTGCCAGCAGTCCAATGGGTCTTCAGCCCCAGCATTTT. V usage is TRBV12-3 or TRBV12-4 and J usage is TRBJ1-5; D is unresolved. Trimming cost V 5 bases and J 6 bases, with 11 bases left between them. The CDR3 extends over 13 amino acids.

This clonotype was picked up many times. V and J are TRBV5-5 and TRBJ1-5, with D perhaps TRBD1 (6 bases). The CDR3 covers 13 residues. Between the trimmed V and J ends, which lost 5 bases and 7 bases, there was a span of 13 bases. Germline CDR1 SGHKS, CDR2 YYEKEE (reference sequence). The CDR3 reads CASSFNRDQPQHF. DNA of the CDR3: TGTGCCAGCAGTTTCAACAGGGACCAGCCCCAGCATTTT.

This clonotype was counted at least ten times. The CDR3 DNA sequence: TGTGCTAGCCCACCTCCGGGACAGGGGGCTTCAGCTTTCTTT. Amino acids: CASPPPGQGASAFF. The V call is TRBV12-5, the J call TRBJ1-1, with 12 bases that match TRBD1. V shed 9 bases and J 10 bases; nucleotides not matched to a gene: 12. The CDR3 length is 14 residues. The germline CDR1 and CDR2 sequences are LGHNT and FRNRAP.

This clonotype was counted ten times or more. The J gene is TRBJ2-1, the V gene TRBV12-3 or TRBV12-4, with D possibly being TRBD1 (6 bases). CDR3 length: 13 amino acids. The germline V and J ends were trimmed by 5 bases and 8 bases, with 13 bases remaining between them. For the CDR3, the DNA is TGTGCCAGCAGTCAAACAGGGCTATATGAGCAGTTCTTC. Translating it yields CASSQTGLYEQFF.

This clonotype occurred many times. The chain has TRBV2 and TRBJ2-3, with D hard to call. V shed 1 base and J shed 7 bases, with 15 bases lying between them. The CDR3 runs to 15 residues. Germline CDR1 reads SNHLY; CDR2 reads FYNNEI. CDR3 region: CASSEVVSPRNTQYF. As DNA, the CDR3 is TGTGCCAGCAGTGAAGTAGTCAGCCCGCGGAATACGCAGTATTTT.

This clonotype was seen many times. The chain carries TRBV5-1 and TRBJ2-7; D is perhaps TRBD1 or TRBD2 (6 bases each). The CDR3 consists of 14 residues. V lost 0 bases to trimming and J lost 7 bases, with 14 bases between them. CDR1 is SGHRS and CDR2 is YFSETQ in the germline V gene. The CDR3 DNA reads as TGCGCCAGCAGCTTGGTTCAGGTAGGGGGGGAGCAGTACTTC. Its translation: CASSLVQVGGEQYF.

The chain is built from TRBV12-3 or TRBV12-4 and TRBJ1-1, with D unresolved. Trimming shortened V by 5 bases and J by 4 bases, and 17 bases separated the two germline ends. This CDR3 has 15 residues. Written as DNA, the CDR3 is TGTGCCAGCAGTCCCCTGGGCGGGTCGGCCACTGAAGCTTTCTTT. It yields the protein CASSPLGGSATEAFF.